This TCR beta chain was sequenced for a study of OX40 agonist ivuxolimab in advanced cancers. The table came from immunoSEQ multiplex PCR; TCRdb's copy has only in-frame clones and leaves some out. This sample carries over 80,000 clones, approximately 91% of them seen once, and the ten largest clones take around 0.34%. The germline V gene has CDR1 SNHLY and CDR2 FYNNEI. V shed 5 bases, J shed 4 bases, and the junction held 4 bases outside the gene matches. The CDR3 totals 14 residues. The receptor comes from an adult with an advanced solid tumor such as melanoma, head and neck, liver or kidney cancer. The sample in question was CD4+ or CD8+ T cells sorted from blood, obtained in a trial of the OX40 agonist ivuxolimab. The genes are TRBV2 and TRBJ1-5; 8 positions match TRBD1. Here the CDR3 DNA reads TGTGCCAGCAGTAGAACAGGGGGTAATCAGCCCCAGCATTTT. Translated: CASSRTGGNQPQHF.